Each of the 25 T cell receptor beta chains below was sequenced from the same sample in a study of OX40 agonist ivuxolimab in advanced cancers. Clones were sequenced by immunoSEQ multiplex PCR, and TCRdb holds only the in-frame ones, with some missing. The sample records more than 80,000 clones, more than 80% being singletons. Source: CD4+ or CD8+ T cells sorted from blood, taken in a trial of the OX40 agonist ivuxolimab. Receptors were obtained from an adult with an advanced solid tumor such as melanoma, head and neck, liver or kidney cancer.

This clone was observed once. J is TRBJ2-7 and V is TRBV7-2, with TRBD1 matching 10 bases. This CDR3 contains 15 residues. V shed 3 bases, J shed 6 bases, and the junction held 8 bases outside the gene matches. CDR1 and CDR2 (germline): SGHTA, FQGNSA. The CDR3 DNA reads TGTGCCAGCAGCTTGATGGGACAGGGGTTAGGCGAGCAGTACTTC. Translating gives CASSLMGQGLGEQYF. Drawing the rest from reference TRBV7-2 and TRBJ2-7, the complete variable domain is GAGVSQSPSNKVTEKGKDVELRCDPISGHTALYWYRQSLGQGLEFLIYFQGNSAPDKSGLPSDRFSAERTGGSVSTLTIQRTQQEDSAVYLCASSLMGQGLGEQYFGPGTRLTVT.

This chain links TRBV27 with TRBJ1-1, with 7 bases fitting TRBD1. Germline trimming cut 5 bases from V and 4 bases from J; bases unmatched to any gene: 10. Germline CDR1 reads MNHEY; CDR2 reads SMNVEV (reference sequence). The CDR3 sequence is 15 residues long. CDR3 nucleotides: TGTGCCAGCAGTGCCGGAACAGGGGCGCGCACTGAAGCTTTCTTT. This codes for CASSAGTGARTEAFF.

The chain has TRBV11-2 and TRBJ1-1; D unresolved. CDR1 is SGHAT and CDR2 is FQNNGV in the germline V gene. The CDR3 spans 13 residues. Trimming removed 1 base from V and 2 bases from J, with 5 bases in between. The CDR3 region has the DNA TGTGCCAGCAGCTTAGTGGGTAACACTGAAGCTTTCTTT. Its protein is CASSLVGNTEAFF.

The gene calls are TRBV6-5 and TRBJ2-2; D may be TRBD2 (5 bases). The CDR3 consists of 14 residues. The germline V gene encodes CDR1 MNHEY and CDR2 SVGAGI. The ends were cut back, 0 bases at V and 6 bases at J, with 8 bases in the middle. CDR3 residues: CASSYSPGSGELFF. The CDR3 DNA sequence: TGTGCCAGCAGTTACTCCCCGGGGTCCGGGGAGCTGTTTTTT.

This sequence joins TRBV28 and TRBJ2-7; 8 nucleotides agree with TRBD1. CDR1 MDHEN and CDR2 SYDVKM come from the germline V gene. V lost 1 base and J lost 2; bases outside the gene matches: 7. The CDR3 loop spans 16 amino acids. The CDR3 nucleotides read TGTGCCAGCAGTTTATTGGCGACAGGGGTCCCCTACGAGCAGTACTTC. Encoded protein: CASSLLATGVPYEQYF.

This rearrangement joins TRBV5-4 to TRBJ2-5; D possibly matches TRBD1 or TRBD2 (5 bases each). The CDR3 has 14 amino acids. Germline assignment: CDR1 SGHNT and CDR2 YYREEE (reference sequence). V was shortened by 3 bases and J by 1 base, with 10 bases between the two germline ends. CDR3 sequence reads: CASSSRDGQETQYF. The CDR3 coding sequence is TGTGCCAGCAGCTCTCGGGACGGCCAAGAGACCCAGTACTTC.

The CDR3 coding sequence is TGCGCCAGCACCTTCCTCGGGCACACAGATACGCAGTATTTT. As protein: CASTFLGHTDTQYF. The chain couples TRBV5-1 to TRBJ2-3, with D uncertain. The germline V gene encodes CDR1 SGHRS and CDR2 YFSETQ. Trimming left V 6 bases short and J 2 bases short, with 13 bases between. The CDR3 is 14 residues long.

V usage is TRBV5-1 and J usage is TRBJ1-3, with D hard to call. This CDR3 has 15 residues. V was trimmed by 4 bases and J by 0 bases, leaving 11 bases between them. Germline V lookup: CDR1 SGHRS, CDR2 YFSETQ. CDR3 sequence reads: CASSISGVSGNTIYF. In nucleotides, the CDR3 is TGCGCCAGCAGCATCAGCGGCGTCTCTGGAAACACCATATATTTT.

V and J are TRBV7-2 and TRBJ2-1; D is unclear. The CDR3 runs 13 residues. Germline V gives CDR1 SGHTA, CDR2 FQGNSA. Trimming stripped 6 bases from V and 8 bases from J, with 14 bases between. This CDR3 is CASRLVPGDEQFF. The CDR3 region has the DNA TGTGCCAGCAGATTGGTCCCCGGCGATGAGCAGTTCTTC.

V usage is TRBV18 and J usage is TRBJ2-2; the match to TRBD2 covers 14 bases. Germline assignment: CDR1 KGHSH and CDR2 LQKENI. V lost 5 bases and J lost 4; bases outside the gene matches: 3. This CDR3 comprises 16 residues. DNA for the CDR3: TGTGCCAGCTCATCTGGACTAGCGGGAGGCACCGGGGAGCTGTTTTTT. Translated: CASSSGLAGGTGELFF.

In DNA form, the CDR3 reads TGCGCCCATAGACGTACCCCGGGGAACACTGAAGCTTTCTTT. It encodes CAHRRTPGNTEAFF. The rearrangement joins TRBV5-1 to TRBJ1-1; D gene unclear. V lost 10 bases and J lost 1, with 17 bases in between. Germline V gives CDR1 SGHRS, CDR2 YFSETQ. The CDR3 contains 14 residues. The full variable domain, with the rest looked up from reference TRBV5-1 and TRBJ1-1, is KAGVTQTPRYLIKTRGQQVTLSCSPISGHRSVSWYQQTPGQGLQFLFEYFSETQRNKGNFPGRFSGRQFSNSRSEMNVSTLELGDSALYLCAHRRTPGNTEAFFGQGTRLTVV.

CDR3 sequence: CASSSPREQFF. For the CDR3, the DNA is TGTGCCAGCAGCTCACCCAGGGAACAGTTCTTC. The J gene is TRBJ2-1, the V gene TRBV6-5, with D perhaps TRBD1 (5 bases). V lost 6 bases and J lost 13, with 13 bases in between. The length of the CDR3 is 11 residues. Per germline, CDR1 MNHEY and CDR2 SVGAGI.

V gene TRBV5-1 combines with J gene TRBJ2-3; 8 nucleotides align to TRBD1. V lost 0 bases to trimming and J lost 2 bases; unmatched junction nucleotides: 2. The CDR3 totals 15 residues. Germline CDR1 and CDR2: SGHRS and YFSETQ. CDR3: CASSLEDRVTDTQYF. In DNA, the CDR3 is TGCGCCAGCAGCTTGGAGGACAGGGTCACAGATACGCAGTATTTT.

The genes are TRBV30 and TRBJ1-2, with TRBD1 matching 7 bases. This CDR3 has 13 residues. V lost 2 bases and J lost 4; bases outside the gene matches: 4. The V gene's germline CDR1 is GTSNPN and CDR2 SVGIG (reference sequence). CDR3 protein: CAWSLGQSYGYTF. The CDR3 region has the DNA TGTGCCTGGAGTTTGGGACAGAGCTATGGCTACACCTTC.

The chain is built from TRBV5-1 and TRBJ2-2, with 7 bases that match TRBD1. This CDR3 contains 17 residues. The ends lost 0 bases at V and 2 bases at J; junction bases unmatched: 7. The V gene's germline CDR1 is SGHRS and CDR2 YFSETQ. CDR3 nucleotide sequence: TGCGCCAGCAGCTTGGGGCCGGGACAGATAAACACCGGGGAGCTGTTTTTT. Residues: CASSLGPGQINTGELFF. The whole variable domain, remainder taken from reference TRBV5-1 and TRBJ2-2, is KAGVTQTPRYLIKTRGQQVTLSCSPISGHRSVSWYQQTPGQGLQFLFEYFSETQRNKGNFPGRFSGRQFSNSRSEMNVSTLELGDSALYLCASSLGPGQINTGELFFGEGSRLTVL.

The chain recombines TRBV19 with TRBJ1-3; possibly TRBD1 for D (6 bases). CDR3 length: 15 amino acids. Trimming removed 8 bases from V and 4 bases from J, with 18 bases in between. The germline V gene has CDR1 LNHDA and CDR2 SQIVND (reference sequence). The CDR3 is CASRPRGQPGNTIYF. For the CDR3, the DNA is TGTGCCAGTCGGCCCAGAGGACAGCCCGGAAACACCATATATTTT. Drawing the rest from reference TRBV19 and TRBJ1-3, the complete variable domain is DGGITQSPKYLFRKEGQNVTLSCEQNLNHDAMYWYRQDPGQGLRLIYYSQIVNDFQKGDIAEGYSVSREKKESFPLTVTSAQKNPTAFYLCASRPRGQPGNTIYFGEGSWLTVV.

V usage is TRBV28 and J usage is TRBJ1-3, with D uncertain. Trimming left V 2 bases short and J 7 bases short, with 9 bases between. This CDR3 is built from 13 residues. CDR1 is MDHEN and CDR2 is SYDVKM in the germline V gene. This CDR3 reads CASSLIGGNTIYF. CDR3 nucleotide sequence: TGTGCCAGCAGTTTAATAGGTGGGAACACCATATATTTT.

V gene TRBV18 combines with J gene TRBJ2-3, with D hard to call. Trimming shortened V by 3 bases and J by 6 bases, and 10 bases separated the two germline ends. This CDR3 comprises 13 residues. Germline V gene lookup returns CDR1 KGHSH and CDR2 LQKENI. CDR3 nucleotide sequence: TGTGCCAGCTCACCCCAGCTCGCGGATACGCAGTATTTT. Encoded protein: CASSPQLADTQYF.

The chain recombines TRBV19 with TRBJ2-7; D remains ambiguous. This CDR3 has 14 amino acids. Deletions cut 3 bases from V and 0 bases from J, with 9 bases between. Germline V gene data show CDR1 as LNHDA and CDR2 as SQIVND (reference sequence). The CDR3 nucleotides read TGTGCCAGTAGTATTGACCGCAACTCCTACGAGCAGTACTTC. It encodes CASSIDRNSYEQYF.

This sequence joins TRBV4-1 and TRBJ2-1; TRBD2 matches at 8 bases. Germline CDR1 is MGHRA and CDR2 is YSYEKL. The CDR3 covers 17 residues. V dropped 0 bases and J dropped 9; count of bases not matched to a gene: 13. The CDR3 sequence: CASSQDLLAAQAGEQFF. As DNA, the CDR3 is TGCGCCAGCAGCCAAGATTTACTAGCGGCCCAGGCCGGTGAGCAGTTCTTC.

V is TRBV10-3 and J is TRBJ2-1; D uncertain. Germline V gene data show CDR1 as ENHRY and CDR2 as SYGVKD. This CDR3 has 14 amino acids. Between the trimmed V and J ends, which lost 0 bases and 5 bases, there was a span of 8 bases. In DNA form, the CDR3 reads TGTGCCATCAGTGAGTCTGGCGGCGACAATGAGCAGTTCTTC. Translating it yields CAISESGGDNEQFF.

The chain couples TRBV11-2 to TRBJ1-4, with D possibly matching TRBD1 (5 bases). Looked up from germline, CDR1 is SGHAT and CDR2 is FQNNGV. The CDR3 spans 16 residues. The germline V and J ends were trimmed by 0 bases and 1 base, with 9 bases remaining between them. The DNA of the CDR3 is TGTGCCAGCAGCTTAGATTGGGGGATAACTAATGAAAAACTGTTTTTT. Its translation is CASSLDWGITNEKLFF.

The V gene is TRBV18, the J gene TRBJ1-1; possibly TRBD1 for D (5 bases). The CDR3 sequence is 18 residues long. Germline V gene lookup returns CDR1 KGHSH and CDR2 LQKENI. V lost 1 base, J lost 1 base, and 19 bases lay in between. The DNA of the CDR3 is TGTGCCAGCTCACCACGTTCGAGGGGACTCAAGGGGAACACTGAAGCTTTCTTT. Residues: CASSPRSRGLKGNTEAFF.

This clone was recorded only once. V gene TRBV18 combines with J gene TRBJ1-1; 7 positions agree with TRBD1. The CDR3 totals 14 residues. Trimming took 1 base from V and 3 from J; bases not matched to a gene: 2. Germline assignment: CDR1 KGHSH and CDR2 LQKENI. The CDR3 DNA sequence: TGTGCCAGCTCACCACGAGGACAGGACACTGAAGCTTTCTTT. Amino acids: CASSPRGQDTEAFF.

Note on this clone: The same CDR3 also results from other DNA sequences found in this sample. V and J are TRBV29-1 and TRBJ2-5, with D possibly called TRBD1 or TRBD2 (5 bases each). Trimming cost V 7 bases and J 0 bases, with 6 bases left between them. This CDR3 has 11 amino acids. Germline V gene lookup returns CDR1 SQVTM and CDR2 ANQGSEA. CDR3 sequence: CSGGHQETQYF. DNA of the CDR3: TGCAGCGGGGGACACCAAGAGACCCAGTACTTC.